Listed here are 23 T cell receptor beta chains from one sample, sequenced in a study of breast tumors, draining lymph nodes, adjacent tissues. Breast cancer patients provided tissue from their axillary draining lymph nodes. TCRdb fed the multiplex PCR reads into MiXCR, producing one record per CDR3 protein. The repertoire holds about 120,000 distinct CDR3 sequences, with just under 20% as singletons. Material for sequencing was axillary lymph node tissue. These receptor sequences come from a female donor with breast cancer. Some clones in this sample may be carry-over from other donors' samples.

This clonotype appeared many times. The CDR3 sequence is CSARSGDNYGYTF. The CDR3 DNA reads as TGCAGTGCTAGATCCGGAGATAACTATGGCTACACCTTC. The V gene is TRBV20-1, the J gene TRBJ1-2; no reliable D call. Germline V gene data show CDR1 as DFQATT and CDR2 as SNEGSKA (reference sequence). V was shortened by 2 bases and J by 1 base, with 8 bases between the two germline ends. This CDR3 contains 13 residues.

This clonotype showed up many times. The V call is TRBV7-3, the J call TRBJ2-1, with no clear D. The CDR3 extends over 13 amino acids. Germline CDR1 SGHTA, CDR2 FQGTGA. Deletions cut 1 base from V and 3 bases from J, with 4 bases between. CDR3 amino acids: CASSLNLYNEQFF. DNA of the CDR3: TGTGCCAGCAGCTTAAATCTCTACAATGAGCAGTTCTTC.

This clonotype was detected only a few times. V gene TRBV28 combines with J gene TRBJ2-2; 11 bases line up with TRBD2. CDR1 MDHEN and CDR2 SYDVKM come from the germline V gene. The V segment lost 5 bases and the J segment 4 bases; nucleotides outside the gene matches: 12. CDR3 length: 18 residues. The CDR3 is CASSPSSGTSGPTGELFF. The CDR3 DNA reads TGTGCCAGCAGTCCAAGCTCCGGGACTAGCGGACCCACCGGGGAGCTGTTTTTT.

This clonotype was detected ten times or more. The V gene is TRBV6-1, the J gene TRBJ2-1, with D unclear. Germline CDR1 is MNHNS and CDR2 is SASEGT. This CDR3 is 12 amino acids long. The V and J ends lost 6 bases and 5 bases respectively, with 8 bases between them. CDR3 DNA: TGTGCCAGCAGAGTTGGCCACAATGAGCAGTTCTTC. Its translation is CASRVGHNEQFF.

This clonotype has a count of ten or more. The chain carries TRBV3-1 and TRBJ1-2; D not certain. Trimming pared 1 base from V and 4 bases from J, leaving 10 bases between. CDR1 and CDR2 from the germline V gene are LGHDT and YNNKEL (reference sequence). This CDR3 has 14 residues. CDR3 region: CASSQGPGSYGYTF. Here the CDR3 DNA reads TGTGCCAGCAGCCAAGGCCCGGGGAGCTATGGCTACACCTTC.

This clonotype came up many times. The chain is built from TRBV25-1 and TRBJ2-5, with no clear D. This CDR3 is built from 13 residues. V was trimmed by 3 bases and J by 5 bases, leaving 10 bases between them. Per germline, CDR1 MGHDK and CDR2 SYGVNS. The chain's CDR3 is CASSDRKDETQYF. The DNA for the CDR3 is TGTGCCAGCAGTGACCGGAAAGATGAGACCCAGTACTTC.

This clonotype was counted many times. The chain carries TRBV7-2 and TRBJ2-7; no firm D call. Germline CDR1 is SGHTA and CDR2 is FQGNSA. Trimming took off 1 base at V and 2 bases at J, with 6 bases between the two ends. The CDR3 runs to 13 residues. In nucleotides, the CDR3 is TGTGCCAGCAGCTTAGGCATCACCTACGAGCAGTACTTC. It codes for CASSLGITYEQYF.

To note about this clonotype: A much larger clone lies one base from this, so it may be a read error. The rearrangement links TRBV7-2 to TRBJ2-5; 8 bases are shared with TRBD2. In germline, CDR1 is SGHTA, CDR2 FQGNSA. The CDR3 runs to 15 residues. The J segment lost 7 bases and the V segment lost 3 bases, leaving 10 bases of the junction unmatched. CDR3 region: CASSFTGTRMRTQYF. CDR3 nucleotides: TGTGCCAGCAGCTTTACCGGGACTAGAATGCGGACCCAGTACTTC.

This clonotype was detected ten times or more. The junction shows a germline mismatch at one end, possibly a read error. The V gene is TRBV7-7, the J gene TRBJ2-5; the match to TRBD2 covers 14 bases. The CDR3 covers 18 residues. CDR1 SSHAT and CDR2 FNYEAQ come from the germline V gene (reference sequence). This CDR3 reads CASSFRLAGGGDLWTQYF. CDR3 nucleotide sequence: TGTGCTAGCAGCTTCAGACTAGCGGGGGGGGGGGATTTGTGGACCCAGTACTTC.

This clonotype was observed a single time. A much bigger clone sits one base away, suggesting this may be a read error. The CDR3 reads CASSGTGGETQYF. The CDR3, as DNA: TGTGCCAGCAGCGGGACTGGCGGGGAGACCCAGTACTTC. The chain is built from TRBV11-2 and TRBJ2-5, with a possible D match to TRBD2 (6 bases). Germline V gene data show CDR1 as SGHAT and CDR2 as FQNNGV. The CDR3 extends over 13 amino acids. Between the trimmed V and J ends, which lost 5 bases and 5 bases, there was a span of 12 bases.

There are many counts of this clonotype. CDR3 in DNA: TGCAGTGCTAGAGAATCCCCCGTCGGGACAGCCTTGTATAGCAATCAGCCCCAGCATTTT. The encoded protein is CSARESPVGTALYSNQPQHF. This chain joins TRBV20-1 and TRBJ1-5; TRBD1 matches at 7 bases. The CDR3 loop spans 20 amino acids. Unmatched junction bases numbered 17, after V lost 0 bases and J lost 0 bases. CDR1 is DFQATT, CDR2 SNEGSKA, per germline (reference sequence).

This clonotype was seen ten or more times. The V and J genes are TRBV4-1 and TRBJ2-7; unclear D gene. Deletions cut 4 bases from V and 0 bases from J, with 13 bases between. Looked up from germline, CDR1 is MGHRA and CDR2 is YSYEKL. The CDR3 extends over 15 amino acids. The CDR3 sequence is CASSPKATASYEQYF. The DNA of the CDR3 is TGCGCCAGCAGCCCAAAGGCCACGGCCTCCTACGAGCAGTACTTC.

This clonotype was seen ten or more times. The chain employs TRBV19 and TRBJ1-5; D unresolved. CDR1 and CDR2 from the germline V gene are LNHDA and SQIVND (reference sequence). V shed 7 bases and J shed 2 bases, with 9 bases lying between them. The CDR3 runs to 13 residues. CDR3 sequence (DNA): TGTGCCAGTAATCCCGAGGGCAATCAGCCCCAGCATTTT. It codes for CASNPEGNQPQHF.

Comments on this clonotype: This may come from a read error, since a much larger clone is one base off. The chain links TRBV7-2 to TRBJ2-3; a weak D match, TRBD1 (5 bases). CDR1 SGHTA and CDR2 FQGNSA come from the germline V gene. CDR3 length equals 14 residues. DNA for the CDR3: TGTGCCAGCAACTTAGGTCCTGGGGCTAGTACGCAGTATTTT. Protein product: CASNLGPGASTQYF.

This clonotype was seen repeatedly, ten times or more. This sequence joins TRBV20-1 and TRBJ2-3, with D unclear. This CDR3 contains 15 residues. V was cut by 3 bases and J by 0 bases, with 13 bases left in between. The germline V gene has CDR1 DFQATT and CDR2 SNEGSKA (reference sequence). The CDR3 coding sequence is TGCAGTGCTAGTTCCCGTCTAACTAGCACAGATACGCAGTATTTT. Amino acid sequence: CSASSRLTSTDTQYF.

Notes on this clonotype: One end of the junction is discordant with germline, which a read error may explain. The chain links TRBV5-1 to TRBJ2-1; 8 bases map to TRBD2. CDR1 is SGHRS and CDR2 is YFSETQ in the germline V gene. This CDR3 is built from 14 residues. The CDR3 DNA reads TGCACCAGCAGCGTCGGGGGGGCCAACAATGAGCAGTTCTTC. This translates into CTSSVGGANNEQFF.

This clonotype was seen only once. This could be a read error, since a much larger clone is one nucleotide away. The chain links TRBV3-1 to TRBJ2-1; 8 bases fit TRBD2. The J segment lost 2 bases and the V segment lost 4 bases, leaving 4 bases of the junction unmatched. This CDR3 is 15 amino acids long. Germline V gene lookup returns CDR1 LGHDT and CDR2 YNNKEL (reference sequence). CDR3 sequence reads: CASSPQRGPYNEQFF. CDR3 DNA: TGTGCCAGCAGCCCGCAGCGGGGGCCCTACAATGAGCAGTTCTTC.

This clonotype was recorded a few times. V gene TRBV3-1 combines with J gene TRBJ2-3, with 9 bases lining up with TRBD1. This CDR3 is built from 15 residues. The V gene end was trimmed by 1 base and the J gene end by 7 bases; junction bases not matched to a gene: 6. The germline V gene encodes CDR1 LGHDT and CDR2 YNNKEL (reference sequence). In nucleotides, the CDR3 is TGTGCCAGCAGCCAAGCCGAGGGACAGGGAAATACGCAGTATTTT. Translating it yields CASSQAEGQGNTQYF.

This clonotype was seen repeatedly, ten times or more. This chain uses TRBV24-1 with TRBJ1-5; D is uncertain. The CDR3 has 12 residues. The V gene's germline CDR1 is KGHDR and CDR2 SFDVKD. With 4 bases removed from V and 4 bases from J, the gap between germline ends came to 4 bases. CDR3 sequence reads: CATSEVNQPQHF. The CDR3 DNA is TGTGCCACCAGTGAAGTGAATCAGCCCCAGCATTTT.

In this sample, this clonotype turned up many times. The chain is built from TRBV7-2 and TRBJ2-5; D unresolved. The V end was cut by 1 base, the J end by 3 bases, with 9 bases between. CDR1 and CDR2 from the germline V gene are SGHTA and FQGNSA. This CDR3 contains 14 residues. The CDR3 protein is CASSLEQIEETQYF. The DNA for the CDR3 is TGTGCCAGCAGCTTAGAACAGATCGAAGAGACCCAGTACTTC.

This clonotype was seen ten or more times. This chain links TRBV20-1 with TRBJ2-1; D is unresolved. The V gene lost 5 bases and the J gene lost 9 bases, with 11 bases spanning the gap. CDR3 length: 11 amino acids. Germline V gives CDR1 DFQATT, CDR2 SNEGSKA (reference sequence). The CDR3 loop is CSAFWKSEQFF. CDR3 in DNA: TGCAGTGCTTTCTGGAAATCTGAGCAGTTCTTC.

This clonotype was detected ten times or more. The gene calls are TRBV2 and TRBJ1-4, with 8 positions matching TRBD1. CDR1 is SNHLY and CDR2 is FYNNEI in the germline V gene. V shed 3 bases, J shed 7 bases, and the junction held 7 bases outside the gene matches. This CDR3 spans 15 amino acids. The chain's CDR3 is CASSERRTGTEKLFF. As DNA, the CDR3 is TGTGCCAGCAGTGAGAGGAGGACAGGGACTGAAAAACTGTTTTTT.

This clonotype was seen ten or more times. The rearrangement joins TRBV3-1 to TRBJ2-5; 10 bases are shared with TRBD1. The V gene end was trimmed by 2 bases and the J gene end by 3 bases; junction bases not matched to a gene: 6. The length of the CDR3 is 16 residues. From germline, CDR1 is LGHDT and CDR2 YNNKEL (reference sequence). The CDR3 bases are TGTGCCAGCAGCCAACAGGGCGGACAGGGGGAAGAGACCCAGTACTTC. It encodes CASSQQGGQGEETQYF.